This T cell receptor (beta chain) emerged from a study of T cells in localized non-small cell lung cancer. As regards this clone: Antigen unknown.

Using immunoSEQ multiplex PCR, the repertoire was profiled, and TCRdb retains in-frame clones only, with some absent. The repertoire holds some 85,000 clones, around 81% seen once, with roughly 21% in the top ten. V was clipped by 0 bases and J by 3 bases, with 6 bases between them. Germline lookup yields CDR1 SGHVS and CDR2 FQNEAQ. CDR3 length: 13 residues. Findings and caveats of the study: As only one tumor region underwent sequencing, heterogeneity remains possible. The study detected a median roughly 61 of the top 100 tumor clones in adjacent lung. Elevated circulating T cell density in blood was associated with longer overall survival. Among the tissues sampled, uninvolved adjacent lung had the highest T cell clonality, above tumor.

The clonotype comes from a man aged 40 to 69 with stage II squamous cell lung carcinoma. V is TRBV7-8 and J is TRBJ2-7, with D unresolved. Sequenced material: PBMCs, taken before any cancer treatment. In DNA, the CDR3 is TGTGCCAGCAGCTTAGCGGCAGGCTACGAGCAGTACTTC. It encodes CASSLAAGYEQYF.